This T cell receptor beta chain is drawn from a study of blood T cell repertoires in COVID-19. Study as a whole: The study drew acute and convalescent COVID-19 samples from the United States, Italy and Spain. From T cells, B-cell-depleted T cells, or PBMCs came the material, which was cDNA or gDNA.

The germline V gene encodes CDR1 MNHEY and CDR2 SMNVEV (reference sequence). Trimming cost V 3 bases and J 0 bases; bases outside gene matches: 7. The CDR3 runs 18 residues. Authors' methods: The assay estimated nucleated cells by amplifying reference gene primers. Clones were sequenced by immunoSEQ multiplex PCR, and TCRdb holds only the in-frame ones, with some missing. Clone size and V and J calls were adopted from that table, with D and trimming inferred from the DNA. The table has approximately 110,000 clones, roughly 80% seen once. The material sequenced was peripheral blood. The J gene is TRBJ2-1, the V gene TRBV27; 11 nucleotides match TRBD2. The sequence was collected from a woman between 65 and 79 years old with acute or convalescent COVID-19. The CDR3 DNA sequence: TGTGCCAGCAGTTTTAGCGGGGGGGCCGTAAGCTCCTACAATGAGCAGTTCTTC. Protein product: CASSFSGGAVSSYNEQFF.